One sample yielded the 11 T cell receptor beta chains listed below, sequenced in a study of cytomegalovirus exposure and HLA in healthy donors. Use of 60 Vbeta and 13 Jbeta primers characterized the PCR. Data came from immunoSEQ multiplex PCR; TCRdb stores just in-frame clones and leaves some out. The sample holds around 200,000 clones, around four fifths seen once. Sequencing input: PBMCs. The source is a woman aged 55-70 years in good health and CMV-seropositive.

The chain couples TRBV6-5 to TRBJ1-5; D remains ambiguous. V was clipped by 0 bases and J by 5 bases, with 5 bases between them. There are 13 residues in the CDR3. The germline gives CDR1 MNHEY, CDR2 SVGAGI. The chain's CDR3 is CASSYSRDQPQHF. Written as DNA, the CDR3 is TGTGCCAGCAGTTACTCGAGAGATCAGCCCCAGCATTTT.

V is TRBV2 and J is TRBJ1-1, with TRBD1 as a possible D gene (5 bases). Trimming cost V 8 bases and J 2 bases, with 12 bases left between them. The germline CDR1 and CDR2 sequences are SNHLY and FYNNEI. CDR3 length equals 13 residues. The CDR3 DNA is TGTGCCAGCGGGGGGGAACTCAACACTGAAGCTTTCTTT. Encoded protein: CASGGELNTEAFF.

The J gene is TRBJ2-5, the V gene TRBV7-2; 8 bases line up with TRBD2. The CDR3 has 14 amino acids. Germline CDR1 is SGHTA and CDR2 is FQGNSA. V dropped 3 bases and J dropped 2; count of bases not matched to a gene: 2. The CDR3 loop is CASSFGGRQETQYF. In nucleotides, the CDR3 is TGTGCCAGCAGCTTCGGCGGGAGGCAAGAGACCCAGTACTTC.

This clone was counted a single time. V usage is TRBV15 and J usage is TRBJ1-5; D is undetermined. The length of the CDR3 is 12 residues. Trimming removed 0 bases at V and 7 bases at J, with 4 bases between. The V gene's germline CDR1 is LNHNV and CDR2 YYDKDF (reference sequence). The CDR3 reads CATSRDQQPQHF. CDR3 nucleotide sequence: TGTGCCACCAGCAGAGATCAACAGCCCCAGCATTTT. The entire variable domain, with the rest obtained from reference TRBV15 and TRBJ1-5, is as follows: DAMVIQNPRYQVTQFGKPVTLSCSQTLNHNVMYWYQQKSSQAPKLLFHYYDKDFNNEADTPDNFQSRRPNTSFCFLDIRSPGLGDTAMYLCATSRDQQPQHFGDGTRLSIL.

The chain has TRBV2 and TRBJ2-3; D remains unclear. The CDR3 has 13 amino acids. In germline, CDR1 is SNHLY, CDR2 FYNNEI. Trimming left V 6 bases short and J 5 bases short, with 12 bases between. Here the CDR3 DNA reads TGTGCCAGCAGCCCCGCTACGGGAGATACGCAGTATTTT. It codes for CASSPATGDTQYF.

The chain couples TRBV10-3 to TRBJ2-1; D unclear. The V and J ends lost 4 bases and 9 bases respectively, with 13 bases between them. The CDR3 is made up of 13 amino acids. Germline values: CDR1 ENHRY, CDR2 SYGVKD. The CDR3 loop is CAISGVQNGEQFF. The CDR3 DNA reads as TGTGCCATCAGTGGAGTCCAAAATGGTGAGCAGTTCTTC.

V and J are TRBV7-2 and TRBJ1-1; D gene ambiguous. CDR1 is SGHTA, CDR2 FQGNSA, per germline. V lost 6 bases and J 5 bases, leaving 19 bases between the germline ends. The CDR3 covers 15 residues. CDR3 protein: CASRTTGGVQTEAFF. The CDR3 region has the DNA TGTGCCAGCAGAACTACGGGCGGGGTCCAAACTGAAGCTTTCTTT.

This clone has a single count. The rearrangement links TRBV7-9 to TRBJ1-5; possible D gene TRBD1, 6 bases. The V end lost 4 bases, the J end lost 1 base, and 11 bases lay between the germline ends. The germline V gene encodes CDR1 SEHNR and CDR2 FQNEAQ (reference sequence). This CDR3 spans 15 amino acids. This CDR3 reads CASSSAGASNQPQHF. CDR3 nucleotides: TGTGCCAGCAGCTCGGCAGGGGCCAGCAATCAGCCCCAGCATTTT.

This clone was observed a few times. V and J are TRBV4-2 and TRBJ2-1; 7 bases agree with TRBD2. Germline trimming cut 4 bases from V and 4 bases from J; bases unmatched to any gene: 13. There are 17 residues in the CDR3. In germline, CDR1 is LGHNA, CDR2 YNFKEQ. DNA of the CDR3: TGTGCCAGCAGCCTAGAGATCGGGAGGCCCCCTTACAATGAGCAGTTCTTC. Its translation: CASSLEIGRPPYNEQFF.

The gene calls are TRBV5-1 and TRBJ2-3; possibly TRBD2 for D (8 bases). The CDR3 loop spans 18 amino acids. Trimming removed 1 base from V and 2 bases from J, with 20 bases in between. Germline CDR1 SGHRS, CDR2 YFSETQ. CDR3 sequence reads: CASSLSGGPQGYTDTQYF. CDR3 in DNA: TGCGCCAGCAGCTTGTCGGGGGGGCCACAGGGGTACACAGATACGCAGTATTTT.

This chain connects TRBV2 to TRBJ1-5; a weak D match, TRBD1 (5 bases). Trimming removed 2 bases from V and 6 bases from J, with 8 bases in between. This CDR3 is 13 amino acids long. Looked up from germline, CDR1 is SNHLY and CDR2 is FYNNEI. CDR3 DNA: TGTGCCAGCAGTGAACAGGGAAGTCAGCCCCAGCATTTT. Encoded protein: CASSEQGSQPQHF.